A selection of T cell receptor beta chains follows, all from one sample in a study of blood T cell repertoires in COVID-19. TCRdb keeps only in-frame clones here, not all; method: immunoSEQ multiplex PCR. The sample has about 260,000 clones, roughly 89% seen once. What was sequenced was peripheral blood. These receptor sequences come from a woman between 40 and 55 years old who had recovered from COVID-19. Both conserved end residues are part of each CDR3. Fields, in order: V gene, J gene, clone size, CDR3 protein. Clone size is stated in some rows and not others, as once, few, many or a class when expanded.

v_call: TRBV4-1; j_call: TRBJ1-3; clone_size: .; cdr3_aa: CASSQAPVTTRPGNTIYF
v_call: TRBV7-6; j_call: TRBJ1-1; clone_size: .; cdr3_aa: CASSPGLYTEAFF
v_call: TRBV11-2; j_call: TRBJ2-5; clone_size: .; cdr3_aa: CASSSGTGLETQYF
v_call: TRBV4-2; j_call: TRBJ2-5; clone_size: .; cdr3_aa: CASSQGTSGAQETQYF
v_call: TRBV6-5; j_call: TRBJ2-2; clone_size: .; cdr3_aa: CASSYSRDINTGELFF
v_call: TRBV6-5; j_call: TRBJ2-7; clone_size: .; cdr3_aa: CASRFRTGRGYEQYF
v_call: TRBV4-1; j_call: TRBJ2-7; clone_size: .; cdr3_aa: CASSLLDRGSYEQYF
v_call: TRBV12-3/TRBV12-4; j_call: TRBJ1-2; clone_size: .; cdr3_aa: CASIRTGRYGYTF
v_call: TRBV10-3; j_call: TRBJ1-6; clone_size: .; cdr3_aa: CAISEHKDTYNSPLHF
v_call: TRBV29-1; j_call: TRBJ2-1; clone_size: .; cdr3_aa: CSASTSGGNEQFF
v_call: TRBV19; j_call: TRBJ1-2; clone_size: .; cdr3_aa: CASSTDLAGYGYTF
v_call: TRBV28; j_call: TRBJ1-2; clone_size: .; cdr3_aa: CASSFSLVGYTF
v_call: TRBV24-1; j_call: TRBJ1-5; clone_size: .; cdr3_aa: CATSDSGQGAGQPQHF
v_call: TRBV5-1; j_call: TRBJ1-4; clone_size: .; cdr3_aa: CASRGTVGKLFF
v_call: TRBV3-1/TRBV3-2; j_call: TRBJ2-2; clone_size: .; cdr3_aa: CASSQDHVRDTGELFF
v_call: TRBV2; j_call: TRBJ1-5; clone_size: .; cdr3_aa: CASSELRGNQPQHF
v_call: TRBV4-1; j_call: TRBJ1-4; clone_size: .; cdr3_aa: CASSQEARRVEKLFF
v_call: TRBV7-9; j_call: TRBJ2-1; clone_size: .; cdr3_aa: CASSKGQVPYNEQFF
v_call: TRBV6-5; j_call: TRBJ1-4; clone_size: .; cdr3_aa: CASSWSWEKLFF
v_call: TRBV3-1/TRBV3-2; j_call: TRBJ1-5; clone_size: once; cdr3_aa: CASSQGRVGQPQHF
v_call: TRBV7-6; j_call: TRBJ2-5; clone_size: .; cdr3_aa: CASSLGADGLETQYF
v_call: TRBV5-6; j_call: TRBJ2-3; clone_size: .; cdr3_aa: CASSSTKGVDGPEDTQYF
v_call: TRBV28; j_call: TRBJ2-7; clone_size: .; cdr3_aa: CASSFGGLSYEQYF
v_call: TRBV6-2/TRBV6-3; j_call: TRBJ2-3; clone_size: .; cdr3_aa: CASSLASGQTDTQYF
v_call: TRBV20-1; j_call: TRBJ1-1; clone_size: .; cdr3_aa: CSADGGTEAFF
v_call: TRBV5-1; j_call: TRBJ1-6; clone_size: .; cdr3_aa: CASSLLGQGNGSPLHF
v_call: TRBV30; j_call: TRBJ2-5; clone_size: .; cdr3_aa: CAWRRVRETQYF
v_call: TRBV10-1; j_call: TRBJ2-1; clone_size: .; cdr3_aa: CASSSPGQGGEEQFF
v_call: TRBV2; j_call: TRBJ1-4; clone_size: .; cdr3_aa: CASNTYRATNEKLFF
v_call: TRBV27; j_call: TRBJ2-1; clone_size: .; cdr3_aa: CASSFGYNEQFF
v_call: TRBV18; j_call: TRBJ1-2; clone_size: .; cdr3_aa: CASSPTGDGYTF
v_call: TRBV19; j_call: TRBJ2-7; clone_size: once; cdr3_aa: CASSIGAGAVYEQYF
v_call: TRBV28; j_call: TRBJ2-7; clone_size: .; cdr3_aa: CASRPGDDSYEQYF
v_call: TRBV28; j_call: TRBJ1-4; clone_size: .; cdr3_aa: CASSFKYRGREKLFF
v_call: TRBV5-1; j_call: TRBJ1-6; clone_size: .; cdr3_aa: CASKDRGSGDNSPLHF
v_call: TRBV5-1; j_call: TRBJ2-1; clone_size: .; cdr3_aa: CASSREGASSYNEQFF
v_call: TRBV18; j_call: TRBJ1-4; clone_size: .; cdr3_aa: CASSPGTANEKLFF
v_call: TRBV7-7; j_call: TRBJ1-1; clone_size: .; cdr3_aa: CASSLRENTEAFF
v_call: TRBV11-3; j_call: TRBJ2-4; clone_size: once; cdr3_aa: CASSTGGENIQYF
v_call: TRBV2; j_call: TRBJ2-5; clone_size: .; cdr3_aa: CASRAGTSAETQYF
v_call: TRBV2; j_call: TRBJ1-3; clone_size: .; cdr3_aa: CASSLQGFGGNTIYF
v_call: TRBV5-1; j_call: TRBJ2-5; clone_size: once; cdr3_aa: CASSLAPGGPETQYF
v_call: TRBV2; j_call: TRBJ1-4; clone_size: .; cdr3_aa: CAIDAVRGHAEKLFF
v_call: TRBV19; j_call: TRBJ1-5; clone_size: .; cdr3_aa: CASTDRVNSNQPQHF
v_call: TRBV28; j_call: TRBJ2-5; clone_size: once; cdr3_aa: CASSEPGQGARETQYF
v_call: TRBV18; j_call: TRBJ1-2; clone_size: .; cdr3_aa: CASSLDRNGYTF
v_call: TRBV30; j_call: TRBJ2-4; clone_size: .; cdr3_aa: CAWDRAAKNIQYF
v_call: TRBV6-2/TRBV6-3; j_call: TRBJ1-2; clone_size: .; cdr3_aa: CASSTGQGGYGYTF
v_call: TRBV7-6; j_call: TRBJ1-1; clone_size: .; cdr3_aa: CASSPGRQGVTEAFF
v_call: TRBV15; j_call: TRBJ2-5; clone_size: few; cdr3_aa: CATSRDRVSGLAILETQYF
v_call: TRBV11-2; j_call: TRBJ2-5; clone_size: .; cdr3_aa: CASSPVELAGQETQYF
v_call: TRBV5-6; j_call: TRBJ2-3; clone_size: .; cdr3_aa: CASSLAGEGVTDTQYF